The following is a T cell receptor beta chain sequence with its context. J gave up 8 bases and V 4 bases, and 10 bases lay outside the gene matches. Germline V gene data show CDR1 as SGHVS and CDR2 as FQNEAQ. The length of the CDR3 is 15 residues. This record belongs to a study of cytomegalovirus exposure and HLA in healthy donors. PCR used 60 Vbeta primers and 13 Jbeta primers. The data were produced by immunoSEQ multiplex PCR, yet TCRdb's version contains in-frame clones alone and is incomplete. The table includes about 160,000 clones, approximately 75% detected once. Sample: PBMCs. This chain joins TRBV7-8 and TRBJ2-4; TRBD1 aligns across 8 bases. The TCR comes from a man in his thirties or forties in good health and CMV-seropositive. The CDR3 sequence is CASSSTGAQGDIQYF. CDR3 nucleotides: TGTGCCAGCAGCTCGACAGGGGCCCAGGGAGACATTCAGTACTTC.